These 20 T cell receptor beta chains came from one sample sequenced in a study of neurological immune-mediated disorders. TCRdb fed the 5' RACE reads into MiXCR, producing one record per CDR3 protein. The repertoire includes about 48,000 distinct CDR3 sequences, under 30% of them detected once, and roughly a quarter sits in the top ten. The specimen was PBMCs. The receptor set was obtained from a woman aged 65 to 85 in good health.

This clonotype was picked up many times. The CDR3 reads CASSLMFGTSPYEQYF. For the CDR3, the DNA is TGCGCCAGCAGCTTGATGTTCGGGACATCCCCCTACGAGCAGTACTTC. The rearrangement links TRBV5-1 to TRBJ2-7; TRBD1 might be the D (6 bases). The CDR3 extends over 16 amino acids. The germline V and J ends were trimmed by 1 base and 2 bases, with 16 bases remaining between them. CDR1 is SGHRS, CDR2 YFSETQ, per germline.

This clonotype was detected many times. The rearrangement links TRBV7-2 to TRBJ2-7, with 7 nucleotides matching TRBD1. Germline V gives CDR1 SGHTA, CDR2 FQGNSA. Trimming removed 5 bases from V and 7 bases from J; junction bases left unmatched: 14. The CDR3 is 15 amino acids. CDR3 nucleotide sequence: TGTGCCAGCAGCCCACAGACAGGGCGGTTAGAAGAGCAGTACTTC. It is translated as CASSPQTGRLEEQYF. Full variable domain (outside the CDR3, taken from reference TRBV7-2 and TRBJ2-7): GAGVSQSPSNKVTEKGKDVELRCDPISGHTALYWYRQSLGQGLEFLIYFQGNSAPDKSGLPSDRFSAERTGGSVSTLTIQRTQQEDSAVYLCASSPQTGRLEEQYFGPGTRLTVT.

There are many counts of this clonotype. The chain uses TRBV28 and TRBJ2-1; D unresolved. The V end was cut by 6 bases, the J end by 9 bases, with 24 bases between. In germline, CDR1 is MDHEN, CDR2 SYDVKM. There are 16 residues in the CDR3. The chain's CDR3 is CASSPPRYFRSTEQFF. CDR3 in DNA: TGTGCCAGCAGCCCACCCCGGTATTTTAGAAGTACTGAGCAGTTCTTC.

The chain is built from TRBV28 and TRBJ2-5; 11 nucleotides align to TRBD1. The V gene end was trimmed by 7 bases and the J gene end by 7 bases; junction bases not matched to a gene: 14. This CDR3 has 16 residues. CDR1 and CDR2 from the germline V gene are MDHEN and SYDVKM. The CDR3 is CASTRPGTGGFGTQYF. Written as DNA, the CDR3 is TGTGCCAGCACCCGCCCCGGGACAGGGGGGTTTGGGACCCAGTACTTC. The full variable domain, with the rest looked up from reference TRBV28 and TRBJ2-5, is DVKVTQSSRYLVKRTGEKVFLECVQDMDHENMFWYRQDPGLGLRLIYFSYDVKMKEKGDIPEGYSVSREKKERFSLILESASTNQTSMYLCASTRPGTGGFGTQYFGPGTRLLVL.

This clonotype was observed at least ten times. V gene TRBV15 combines with J gene TRBJ2-7; 8 nucleotides align to TRBD1. CDR3 length: 14 residues. Germline lookup yields CDR1 LNHNV and CDR2 YYDKDF (reference sequence). V gave up 2 bases and J gave up 5 bases; unmatched junction bases: 5. CDR3 region: CATSRKMDRDEQYF. In DNA, the CDR3 is TGTGCCACCAGCAGAAAAATGGACAGGGACGAGCAGTACTTC.

This clonotype was observed many times. This rearrangement joins TRBV7-9 to TRBJ2-5; the match to TRBD2 covers 14 bases. The CDR3 spans 15 residues. Germline V gene sequence: CDR1 SEHNR, CDR2 FQNEAQ (reference sequence). The V gene end was trimmed by 5 bases and the J gene end by 5 bases; junction bases not matched to a gene: 4. CDR3: CASSPGLAGAETQYF. In nucleotides, the CDR3 is TGTGCCAGCAGCCCGGGACTAGCGGGAGCCGAGACCCAGTACTTC.

On this clonotype: At one boundary the junction diverges from the germline segment, which might be a read error. The genes are TRBV5-1 and TRBJ1-1, with TRBD1 matching 11 bases. Germline CDR1 reads SGHRS; CDR2 reads YFSETQ. The CDR3 has 14 amino acids. The CDR3 reads CASTMGTGGTEALF. The CDR3 nucleotides read TGCGCCAGTACTATGGGGACAGGGGGTACTGAAGCTCTCTTT.

This clonotype came up many times. The chain joins TRBV11-2 to TRBJ1-5; D is uncertain. Looked up from germline, CDR1 is SGHAT and CDR2 is FQNNGV. CDR3 size: 13 residues. Trimming left V 5 bases short and J 5 bases short, with 10 bases between. CDR3 protein: CASSADTHQPQHF. The CDR3 coding sequence is TGTGCCAGCAGCGCCGACACTCATCAGCCCCAGCATTTT.

This clonotype was counted many times. The rearrangement links TRBV10-3 to TRBJ1-1, with D tentatively TRBD1 (5 bases). There are 13 residues in the CDR3. Looked up from germline, CDR1 is ENHRY and CDR2 is SYGVKD. Trimming removed 2 bases from V and 4 bases from J, with 8 bases in between. The CDR3, as DNA: TGTGCCATCAGTGAGGTGGGGGGCACTGAAGCTTTCTTT. Protein sequence: CAISEVGGTEAFF.

The chain is built from TRBV5-1 and TRBJ2-7, with 11 bases identical to TRBD2. The V segment lost 4 bases and the J segment 10 bases; nucleotides outside the gene matches: 13. Germline loops: CDR1 SGHRS, CDR2 YFSETQ. The CDR3 extends over 15 amino acids. CDR3 coding DNA: TGCGCCAGCAGCCCGGGACTAGCGGACAATTACTATCAGTACTTC. Translated, it gives CASSPGLADNYYQYF.

This clonotype was seen a handful of times. This chain uses TRBV7-2 with TRBJ1-1, with 10 bases fitting TRBD1. The V and J ends lost 1 base and 3 bases, in that order; junction bases with no gene match: 2. The CDR3 sequence is 15 residues long. Germline values: CDR1 SGHTA, CDR2 FQGNSA. Here the CDR3 reads CASSLVGQGDTEAFF. The CDR3 region has the DNA TGTGCCAGCAGCTTAGTAGGACAGGGGGACACTGAAGCTTTCTTT. The whole variable domain, remainder taken from reference TRBV7-2 and TRBJ1-1, is GAGVSQSPSNKVTEKGKDVELRCDPISGHTALYWYRQSLGQGLEFLIYFQGNSAPDKSGLPSDRFSAERTGGSVSTLTIQRTQQEDSAVYLCASSLVGQGDTEAFFGQGTRLTVV.

CDR3 region: CSARTHEQFF. The CDR3 DNA reads TGCAGTGCCCGGACGCATGAGCAGTTCTTC. This sequence joins TRBV20-1 and TRBJ2-1; D is unresolved. In germline, CDR1 is DFQATT, CDR2 SNEGSKA (reference sequence). With 6 bases removed from V and 8 bases from J, the gap between germline ends came to 8 bases. The length of the CDR3 is 10 residues.

This clonotype was seen a few times. The V and J genes are TRBV20-1 and TRBJ2-1; 9 nucleotides agree with TRBD2. Trimming at V came to 2 bases and at J to 7 bases, leaving 9 bases not matched to a gene. Germline CDR1 DFQATT, CDR2 SNEGSKA (reference sequence). The CDR3 sequence is 15 residues long. CDR3: CSARFPPTSGNEQFF. The CDR3 DNA is TGCAGTGCTAGATTTCCCCCGACTAGCGGAAATGAGCAGTTCTTC.

This clonotype was counted ten times or more. The V and J genes are TRBV7-2 and TRBJ2-1, with 10 bases lining up with TRBD2. The CDR3 runs to 16 residues. Germline V gives CDR1 SGHTA, CDR2 FQGNSA. The trim removed 7 bases at V and 3 bases at J, leaving 9 bases unmatched. CDR3 coding DNA: TGTGCCAGCATAAGGCTAGCGGGAGTGGGCTACAATGAGCAGTTCTTC. This codes for CASIRLAGVGYNEQFF.

The V and J genes are TRBV10-1 and TRBJ2-7, with 7 nucleotides matching TRBD1. The CDR3 has 15 amino acids. J was trimmed by 2 bases and V by 3 bases; bases with no gene match: 7. The V gene's germline CDR1 is WNHNN and CDR2 SYGVQD (reference sequence). The CDR3 nucleotides are TGCGCCAGCAGTGAAGGCAGGGGGATGACCTACGAGCAGTACTTC. This translates into CASSEGRGMTYEQYF.

V is TRBV10-1 and J is TRBJ1-2; D ambiguous. This CDR3 has 13 amino acids. CDR1 is WNHNN and CDR2 is SYGVQD in the germline V gene (reference sequence). The V end was cut by 8 bases, the J end by 0 bases, with 10 bases between. CDR3 protein: CASAPAANYGYTF. DNA of the CDR3: TGCGCCAGCGCGCCAGCAGCTAACTATGGCTACACCTTC.

A word on this clonotype: This sequence may be a read error, since a much larger clone differs from it by one base. The rearrangement links TRBV6-4 to TRBJ2-2, with 8 bases aligning to TRBD2. J gave up 6 bases and V 10 bases, and 10 bases lay outside the gene matches. Germline CDR1 and CDR2: MRHNA and SNTAGT. The CDR3 has 14 amino acids. The chain's CDR3 is CANSPERESGELFF. The CDR3 region has the DNA TGTGCCAACAGCCCCGAGCGGGAGTCCGGGGAGCTGTTTTTT.

The chain uses TRBV5-1 and TRBJ2-1; the D is unclear. Trimming removed 0 bases at V and 7 bases at J, with 8 bases between. In germline, CDR1 is SGHRS, CDR2 YFSETQ. This CDR3 region has 13 residues. The CDR3 DNA sequence: TGCGCCAGCAGCTTGGATGGGTTTAATGAGCAGTTCTTC. Translating gives CASSLDGFNEQFF.

The table lists this clonotype with many counts. The chain recombines TRBV5-1 with TRBJ2-3, with 9 bases identical to TRBD2. V was clipped by 4 bases and J by 3 bases; unmatched bases: 6. The CDR3 runs 15 residues. Per germline, CDR1 SGHRS and CDR2 YFSETQ. The CDR3: CASSPGLAGTDTQYF. CDR3 bases: TGCGCCAGCAGCCCGGGACTAGCTGGTACAGATACGCAGTATTTT.

This clonotype appeared many times. V gene TRBV7-2 combines with J gene TRBJ2-1; TRBD1 or TRBD2 may be the D gene (5 bases each). V dropped 5 bases and J dropped 9 bases, with 23 bases sitting between them. Per germline, CDR1 SGHTA and CDR2 FQGNSA. The CDR3 extends over 16 amino acids. The DNA for the CDR3 is TGTGCCAGCAGCCCGACGGGGCCCGTTTCATCAGGTGAGCAGTTCTTC. This sequence encodes CASSPTGPVSSGEQFF.